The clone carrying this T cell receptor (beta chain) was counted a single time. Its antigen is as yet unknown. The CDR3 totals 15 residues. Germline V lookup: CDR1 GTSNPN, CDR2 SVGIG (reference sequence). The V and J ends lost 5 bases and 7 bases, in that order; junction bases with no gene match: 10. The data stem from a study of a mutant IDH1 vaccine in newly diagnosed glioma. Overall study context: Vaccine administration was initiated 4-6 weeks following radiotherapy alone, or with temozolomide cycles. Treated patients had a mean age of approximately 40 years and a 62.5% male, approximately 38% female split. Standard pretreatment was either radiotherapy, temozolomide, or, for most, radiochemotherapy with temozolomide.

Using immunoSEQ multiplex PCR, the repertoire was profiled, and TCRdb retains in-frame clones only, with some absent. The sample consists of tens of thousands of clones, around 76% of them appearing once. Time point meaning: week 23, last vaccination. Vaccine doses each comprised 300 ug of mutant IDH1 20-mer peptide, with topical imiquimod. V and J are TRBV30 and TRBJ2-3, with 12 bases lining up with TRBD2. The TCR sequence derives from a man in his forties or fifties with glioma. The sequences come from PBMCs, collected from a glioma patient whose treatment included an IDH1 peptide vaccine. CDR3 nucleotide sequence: TGTGCCTGGGGTTTCCTAGCGGGGGGGCGGAATACGCAGTATTTT. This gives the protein CAWGFLAGGRNTQYF.